This is a list of T cell receptor beta chains from one sample in a study of T cells in Graves' hyperthyroidism and ophthalmopathy. MiXCR was run by TCRdb on the multiplex PCR reads, yielding one entry per CDR3 protein. This sample has under 750,000 distinct CDR3 sequences; around 20% occur once, and the top ten carry 16%. Sequencing was performed on blood. Every receptor here comes from a woman aged 45-59 years with Graves' hyperthyroidism that later progressed to Graves' ophthalmopathy. The CDR3 runs from the conserved cysteine through the conserved F or W. D genes are given only for firm matches. Not every row has a clone size; where given, it reads once, few, many or a size class.

CDR3 protein	CDR3 DNA	J gene	V gene	D gene	CDR3 length	clone size
CASGGAVAYEQFF	TGTGCTAGTGGGGGGGCAGTTGCTTACGAGCAGTTCTTC	TRBJ2-1	TRBV12-5	-	13	-
CASRPKGASTDTQYF	TGTGCCAGCAGACCCAAAGGGGCTAGCACAGATACGCAGTATTTT	TRBJ2-3	TRBV2	-	15	many
CAWSGQGQPQHF	TGTGCCTGGAGTGGACAGGGACAGCCCCAGCATTTT	TRBJ1-5	TRBV30	TRBD1	12	-
CASSPDRVTYGYTF	TGTGCCAGCAGTCCGGACCGGGTGACCTATGGCTACACCTTC	TRBJ1-2	TRBV12-3/TRBV12-4	-	14	many
CASSHGEGTTEAFF	TGTGCCAGCAGTCACGGGGAGGGGACCACTGAAGCTTTCTTT	TRBJ1-1	TRBV6-2/TRBV6-3	-	14	many
CASSHGGSGELFF	TGTGCCAGCAGTCACGGGGGGTCCGGGGAGCTGTTTTTT	TRBJ2-2	TRBV7-9	TRBD2	13	few
CASSPLSTSGYYNEQFF	TGTGCCAGTAGCCCTCTCTCGACTAGCGGATACTACAATGAGCAGTTCTTC	TRBJ2-1	TRBV19	TRBD2	17	-
CASSGIRDTMSTEAFF	TGTGCCAGCAGCGGTATCCGGGACACAATGAGCACTGAAGCTTTCTTT	TRBJ1-1	TRBV11-2	-	16	few
CASSLDLGGRTEAFF	TGTGCCAGCAGCTTAGACCTAGGGGGCCGGACTGAAGCTTTCTTT	TRBJ1-1	TRBV7-9	TRBD1	15	-
CASSYSPAGGYTQYF	TGTGCCAGCAGTTACTCCCCTGCGGGGGGGTATACGCAGTATTTT	TRBJ2-3	TRBV6-5	TRBD2	15	few
CASSQEPGQRAGNTIYF	TGTGCCAGCAGCCAAGAGCCGGGACAAAGAGCTGGAAACACCATATATTTT	TRBJ1-3	TRBV3-1	-	17	few
CASSRAGGLGDPEAFF	TGCGCCAGCAGTCGGGCAGGGGGGTTAGGAGATCCTGAAGCTTTCTTT	TRBJ1-1	TRBV5-1	TRBD1	16	-
CASSRWENQPQHF	TGCGCCAGCAGCAGGTGGGAGAATCAGCCCCAGCATTTT	TRBJ1-5	TRBV4-1	-	13	many
CASSIGGDTDTQYF	TGTGCCAGTAGTATAGGTGGGGACACAGATACGCAGTATTTT	TRBJ2-3	TRBV19	-	14	-
CASSPGAFRVQETQYF	TGCGCCAGCAGCCCCGGCGCCTTCAGGGTGCAAGAGACCCAGTACTTC	TRBJ2-5	TRBV5-1	-	16	few
CASGPAGMTDKNIQYF	TGTGCCAGCGGTCCCGCGGGGATGACGGATAAAAACATTCAGTACTTC	TRBJ2-4	TRBV2	-	16	many
CASSLGTEQETQYF	TGTGCCAGCAGCTTAGGGACAGAGCAAGAGACCCAGTACTTC	TRBJ2-5	TRBV7-6	-	14	few
CSTRTGGAYEQYF	TGCAGTACAAGGACTGGAGGAGCCTACGAGCAGTACTTC	TRBJ2-7	TRBV20-1	-	13	many
CASSQVGDDIQYF	TGTGCCAGCAGCCAAGTAGGGGATGACATTCAGTACTTC	TRBJ2-4	TRBV14	-	13	-
CASRVRQGAPNEKLFF	TGTGCCAGCAGGGTTCGACAGGGGGCTCCTAATGAAAAACTGTTTTTT	TRBJ1-4	TRBV2	TRBD1	16	-
CASSQDDEGSATEAFF	TGTGCCAGCAGCCAAGATGACGAGGGGTCGGCCACTGAAGCTTTCTTT	TRBJ1-1	TRBV14	-	16	many
CASSLAPLGLAGGAKYNEQFF	TGTGCCAGCAGCTTAGCCCCCTTGGGACTAGCGGGGGGGGCCAAGTACAATGAGCAGTTCTTC	TRBJ2-1	TRBV7-9	TRBD2	21	many
CSVEERGGTDTQYF	TGCAGCGTTGAGGAGCGGGGGGGCACAGATACGCAGTATTTT	TRBJ2-3	TRBV29-1	TRBD2	14	few
CASSILGQGIDQPQHF	TGTGCCAGTAGTATACTTGGACAGGGTATAGATCAGCCCCAGCATTTT	TRBJ1-5	TRBV19	TRBD1	16	-
CASSDYLGGEIAFF	TGTGCCAGCAGTGATTATCTGGGGGGCGAGATAGCTTTCTTT	TRBJ1-1	TRBV28	-	14	many
CASSLSAGGPREQYF	TGTGCCAGCAGTTTATCAGCGGGGGGGCCCCGCGAGCAGTACTTC	TRBJ2-7	TRBV12-3/TRBV12-4	TRBD2	15	-
CASSLEAPIGELFF	TGTGCCAGCAGCCTAGAAGCTCCGATCGGGGAGCTGTTTTTT	TRBJ2-2	TRBV3-1	-	14	few
CASSADGSNQPQHF	TGTGCCAGCAGCGCGGACGGTAGCAATCAGCCCCAGCATTTT	TRBJ1-5	TRBV7-9	-	14	few
CSEYSGQHGYTF	TGCAGCGAATACTCCGGACAGCATGGCTACACCTTC	TRBJ1-2	TRBV29-1	-	12	once
CASSELDRVPLHF	TGCGCCAGCAGCGAACTCGACAGGGTTCCCCTCCACTTT	TRBJ1-6	TRBV5-1	TRBD1	13	few
CASGQDNGETQYF	TGTGCCAGCGGACAGGACAATGGGGAGACCCAGTACTTC	TRBJ2-5	TRBV2	TRBD1	13	-
CASSSLPGQAQVGEQFF	TGTGCCAGTAGTAGCCTCCCGGGACAGGCCCAGGTCGGTGAGCAGTTCTTC	TRBJ2-1	TRBV19	TRBD1	17	-
CASSEPFQKLSPYEQYF	TGTGCCAGCAGTGAGCCCTTTCAAAAACTAAGCCCCTACGAGCAGTACTTC	TRBJ2-7	TRBV6-1	-	17	-
CASSIEGLSTEAFF	TGTGCCAGCAGTATAGAAGGACTGAGCACTGAAGCTTTCTTT	TRBJ1-1	TRBV6-1	-	14	-
CASSFYGGGRRDTQYF	TGTGCCAGCAGTTTTTATGGGGGGGGGCGTAGAGATACGCAGTATTTT	TRBJ2-3	TRBV12-3/TRBV12-4	-	16	many
CASSGLLAGGPGNEQFF	TGTGCCAGCAGCGGCCTCCTAGCGGGGGGGCCTGGTAATGAGCAGTTCTTC	TRBJ2-1	TRBV9	TRBD2	17	few
CASSLQGEGFHEQYF	TGTGCCAGCAGCTTACAAGGGGAGGGATTCCACGAGCAGTACTTC	TRBJ2-7	TRBV7-9	TRBD2	15	few
CASSPLSGQGGLAGELFF	TGTGCCAGCAGTCCGCTGAGTGGGCAGGGGGGTTTAGCCGGGGAGCTGTTTTTT	TRBJ2-2	TRBV12-3/TRBV12-4	-	18	many
CATTPMGRDRPTDTQYF	TGTGCCACCACTCCCATGGGCAGGGACAGGCCTACAGATACGCAGTATTTT	TRBJ2-3	TRBV24-1	TRBD1	17	-
CASNHDLRYNSPLHF	TGTGCCAGCAACCATGATCTGCGCTATAATTCACCCCTCCACTTT	TRBJ1-6	TRBV27	-	15	-
CSALRGALNTEAFF	TGCAGCGCTTTGCGGGGAGCTCTGAACACTGAAGCTTTCTTT	TRBJ1-1	TRBV29-1	-	14	few
CASSLGSQWQGNTEAFF	TGCGCCAGCAGCTTGGGTTCCCAGTGGCAGGGGAACACTGAAGCTTTCTTT	TRBJ1-1	TRBV5-1	-	17	many
CASSPDTGQTQYF	TGTGCCAGCAGCCCTGACACGGGCCAGACCCAGTACTTC	TRBJ2-5	TRBV11-2	-	13	many
CASTSTRGTTNYEQYF	TGTGCCAGCACCTCCACGCGGGGGACCACCAACTACGAGCAGTACTTC	TRBJ2-7	TRBV6-1	TRBD2	16	many
CASSLRGDGYYEQYF	TGTGCCAGCAGCTTGAGAGGGGACGGCTACTACGAGCAGTACTTC	TRBJ2-7	TRBV12-3/TRBV12-4	-	15	many
CAISWTDGYTF	TGTGCCATCAGTTGGACAGACGGCTACACCTTC	TRBJ1-2	TRBV10-3	-	11	-